These T cell receptor beta chains were read from a single sample in a study of T cell responses to AZD1222 COVID-19 vaccine. Profiled with immunoSEQ multiplex PCR; TCRdb holds only in-frame clones, not every one. The sample records 60,000 to 80,000 clones, about 87% being singletons. The sample was peripheral blood, taken on day 0 of AZD1222 vaccination. The receptors come from an adult in good health. Each CDR3 is given with its conserved first and last residue. D genes are given only for firm matches. Part of the rows lack a size; the others show once, few, many or a class for expanded clones.

>once|-|TRBJ1-5|TRBV9
TGTGCCAGCGGGGGGGGCGGCTCTGAACAGCCCCAGCATTTT
CASGGGGSEQPQHF
>-|-|TRBJ2-5|TRBV18
TGTGCCAGCTCAAATCAGGGCCAAGAGACCCAGTACTTC
CASSNQGQETQYF
>once|-|TRBJ1-5|TRBV6-1
TGTGCCAGCACCGAAGCAGGCCCTGCGAGGAAACAGCCCCAGCATTTT
CASTEAGPARKQPQHF
>-|-|TRBJ1-2|TRBV19
TGTGCCAGTAGTATAGCAGTGAAGGGCAGACACACCTTC
CASSIAVKGRHTF
>-|-|TRBJ1-4|TRBV6-5
TGTGCCAGCACCCCTCGGGGGCGAGATGAAAAACTGTTTTTT
CASTPRGRDEKLFF
>-|-|TRBJ1-2|TRBV3-1/TRBV3-2
TGTGCCAGCAGCCAAGAGTCACAGTACATCTATGGCTACACCTTC
CASSQESQYIYGYTF
>-|TRBD1|TRBJ1-2|TRBV5-5
TGTGCCAGCAGCCACCGGGACAGGAGGGTCTACGGCTACACCTTC
CASSHRDRRVYGYTF
>-|-|TRBJ1-2|TRBV2
TGTGCCAGCTCCCTTACATGGTCCAGCCACTATGGCTACACCTTC
CASSLTWSSHYGYTF
>-|-|TRBJ1-6|TRBV5-1
TGCGCCAGCAGCTTGACCGGGCAACACCCTAATTCACCCCTCCACTTT
CASSLTGQHPNSPLHF
>-|-|TRBJ2-2|TRBV6-1
TGTGCCAGCAGTGAAAGCAGGGGCGCCACCGGGGAGCTGTTTTTT
CASSESRGATGELFF
>-|-|TRBJ1-5|TRBV23-1
TGCGCCAGCAGTGGACGGACAATATCAGAGCCCCAGCATTTT
CASSGRTISEPQHF
>-|-|TRBJ1-5|TRBV19
TGTGCCAGTAGTAATCAGGGGAAGGGTAGGAGCAATCAGCCCCAGCATTTT
CASSNQGKGRSNQPQHF
>-|-|TRBJ1-1|TRBV18
TGTGCCAGCTCACCACCTGGGAGGGCATGGAACACTGAAGCTTTCTTT
CASSPPGRAWNTEAFF
>-|-|TRBJ1-4|TRBV7-9
TGTGCCAGCAGCTGGGGAGGGAATGAAAAACTGTTTTTT
CASSWGGNEKLFF
>-|TRBD1|TRBJ1-2|TRBV4-1
TGCGCCAGCAGCCGCCTTTCCGGGACAGGGGGCGCAGGCTATGGCTACACCTTC
CASSRLSGTGGAGYGYTF
>-|-|TRBJ2-2|TRBV11-2
TGTGCCAGCAGCTTTTGGAACACCGGGGAGCTGTTTTTT
CASSFWNTGELFF
>-|-|TRBJ1-3|TRBV6-5
TGTGCCAGCAGTTTCGATGTCTCCTCTGGAAACACCATATATTTT
CASSFDVSSGNTIYF
>-|-|TRBJ1-2|TRBV5-5
TGTGCCAGCAGCTTTAGGCAGGGGAACTATGGCTACACCTTC
CASSFRQGNYGYTF
>-|-|TRBJ2-2|TRBV5-1
TGCGCCAGCAGCCTGAAGACAGATACAACGAACACCGGGGAGCTGTTTTTT
CASSLKTDTTNTGELFF
>-|TRBD1|TRBJ1-3|TRBV2
TGTGCCAGCAGTCCGGACAGGCTGAACGGAAACACCATATATTTT
CASSPDRLNGNTIYF
>-|TRBD1|TRBJ2-3|TRBV9
TGTGCCAGCAGCGAAAGGGACAGTTCCACAGATACGCAGTATTTT
CASSERDSSTDTQYF
>-|TRBD1|TRBJ1-2|TRBV18
TGTGCCAGCTCACCCAGGGGGCCTAACTATGGCTACACCTTC
CASSPRGPNYGYTF
>-|-|TRBJ1-1|TRBV6-5
TGTGCCAGCGGGCGCAATAGGGGGAAGACCACTGAAGCTTTCTTT
CASGRNRGKTTEAFF
>few|-|TRBJ2-1|TRBV19
TGTGCCAGTAGTATGACTCGCTGGCGCAATGAGCAGTTCTTC
CASSMTRWRNEQFF
>-|-|TRBJ1-5|TRBV6-5
TGTGCCAGCAGTCGCGGGATCAATCAGCCCCAGCATTTT
CASSRGINQPQHF
>once|-|TRBJ2-1|TRBV6-5
TGTGCCAGCAGCCTCAGGGGGGGAGGCAATGAGCAGTTCTTC
CASSLRGGGNEQFF
>-|TRBD1|TRBJ2-3|TRBV6-5
TGTGCCAGCAGTCCGGGACAGCTTTCGGATACGCAGTATTTT
CASSPGQLSDTQYF
>-|-|TRBJ2-5|TRBV7-8
TGTGCCAGCAGCTTAGGGGTGTCCGAGACCCAGTACTTC
CASSLGVSETQYF
>once|TRBD2|TRBJ2-4|TRBV7-9
TGTGCCAGCAGCTTCGGACTAGCGGGGGGAGAACTAGCCAAAAACATTCAGTACTTC
CASSFGLAGGELAKNIQYF
>-|-|TRBJ1-3|TRBV9
TGTGCCAGCAGCATCAGTGTCTCCGGAAACACCATATATTTT
CASSISVSGNTIYF
>-|-|TRBJ1-3|TRBV7-2
TGTGCCAGCAGCTTATACGGAAACACCATATATTTT
CASSLYGNTIYF
>-|-|TRBJ2-7|TRBV4-1
TGCGCCAGCAGCCAAGCCGCCAGAGGGAACGAGCAGTACTTC
CASSQAARGNEQYF
>-|-|TRBJ2-1|TRBV13
TGTGCCAGCAGCCTTCGGGGATACAATGAGCAGTTCTTC
CASSLRGYNEQFF
>-|TRBD1|TRBJ2-6|TRBV19
TGTGCCAGTAGTCCCGGGACAGGGGGCTACTCTGGGGCCAACGTCCTGACTTTC
CASSPGTGGYSGANVLTF
>-|-|TRBJ1-4|TRBV2
TGTGCCAGCAGTGATCTCGGGAGGGTTAGTGAAAAACTGTTTTTT
CASSDLGRVSEKLFF
>few|TRBD1|TRBJ1-2|TRBV11-1
TGTGCCAGCAGCTTCGGGGGGACAGCAGGCTATGGCTACACCTTC
CASSFGGTAGYGYTF
>few|TRBD2|TRBJ2-7|TRBV19
TGTGCCAGTAGTATCCAGCGGGGACCCTACGAGCAGTACTTC
CASSIQRGPYEQYF
>-|-|TRBJ1-2|TRBV3-1/TRBV3-2
TGTGCCAGCAGCCCGACGCAAGACGGATCTTATGGCTACACCTTC
CASSPTQDGSYGYTF
>-|TRBD2|TRBJ2-1|TRBV12-3/TRBV12-4
TGTGCCAGCGAGGGACTAAACAATGAGCAGTTCTTC
CASEGLNNEQFF
>-|-|TRBJ1-1|TRBV5-1
TGCGCCAGCAGGGGGGGGCTTGGGACAGAAGCTTTCTTT
CASRGGLGTEAFF